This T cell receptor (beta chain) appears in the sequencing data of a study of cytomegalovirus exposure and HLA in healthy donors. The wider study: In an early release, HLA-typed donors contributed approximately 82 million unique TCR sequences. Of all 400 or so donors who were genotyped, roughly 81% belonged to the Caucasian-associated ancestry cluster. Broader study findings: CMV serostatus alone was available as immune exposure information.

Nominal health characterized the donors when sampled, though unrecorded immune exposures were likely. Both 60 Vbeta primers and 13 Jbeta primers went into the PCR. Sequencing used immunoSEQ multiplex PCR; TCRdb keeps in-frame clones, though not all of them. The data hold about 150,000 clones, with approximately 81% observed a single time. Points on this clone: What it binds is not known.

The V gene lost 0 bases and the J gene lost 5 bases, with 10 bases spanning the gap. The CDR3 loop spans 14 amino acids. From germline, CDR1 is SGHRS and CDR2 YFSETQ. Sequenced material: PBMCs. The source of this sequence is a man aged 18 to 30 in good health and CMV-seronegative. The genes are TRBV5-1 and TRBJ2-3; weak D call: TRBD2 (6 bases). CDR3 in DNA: TGCGCCAGCAGCTTGGGACTAGAGGTAGATACGCAGTATTTT. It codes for CASSLGLEVDTQYF.